Listed below are T cell receptor beta chains from one sample, sequenced in a study of blood T cell repertoires in COVID-19. Assay: immunoSEQ multiplex PCR; the TCRdb copy retains only in-frame clones and omits some. The sample shows some 70,000 clones, 90% to 95% of them seen only once. Input material: peripheral blood. The receptors here all came from a man aged 35-49 years with COVID-19, enrolled during active disease. The CDR3 runs from the conserved cysteine through the conserved F or W. The order of the fields is V gene, clone size, D gene, CDR3 length, J gene, CDR3 protein, CDR3 DNA. D genes are given only for firm matches. Clone size, where shown, is once, few, many, or a class for clones that have expanded.

v_call: TRBV5-1; clone_size: .; d_call: .; cdr3_length: 14; j_call: TRBJ1-3; cdr3_aa: CASSPGVSGNTIYF; cdr3_nt: TGCGCCAGCAGCCCAGGGGTCTCTGGAAACACCATATATTTT
v_call: TRBV18; clone_size: .; d_call: .; cdr3_length: 14; j_call: TRBJ2-5; cdr3_aa: CASSPFKGSETQYF; cdr3_nt: TGTGCCAGCTCACCCTTTAAGGGGTCGGAGACCCAGTACTTC
v_call: TRBV30; clone_size: once; d_call: TRBD1; cdr3_length: 12; j_call: TRBJ1-1; cdr3_aa: CAWSVQGARAFF; cdr3_nt: TGTGCCTGGAGTGTACAGGGGGCCCGGGCTTTCTTT
v_call: TRBV9; clone_size: .; d_call: .; cdr3_length: 13; j_call: TRBJ2-7; cdr3_aa: CASSVGLSYEQYF; cdr3_nt: TGTGCCAGCAGCGTGGGACTCTCCTACGAGCAGTACTTC
v_call: TRBV5-1; clone_size: .; d_call: .; cdr3_length: 15; j_call: TRBJ2-2; cdr3_aa: CASSAATANTGELFF; cdr3_nt: TGCGCCAGCAGCGCCGCGACAGCGAACACCGGGGAGCTGTTTTTT
v_call: TRBV6-5; clone_size: .; d_call: TRBD1; cdr3_length: 15; j_call: TRBJ2-7; cdr3_aa: CASSYSPGGSYEQYF; cdr3_nt: TGTGCCAGCAGTTACTCCCCAGGGGGTTCCTACGAGCAGTACTTC
v_call: TRBV11-3; clone_size: .; d_call: TRBD1; cdr3_length: 14; j_call: TRBJ1-3; cdr3_aa: CASSRDREVNTIYF; cdr3_nt: TGTGCCAGCAGCAGGGACAGGGAGGTGAACACCATATATTTT
v_call: TRBV7-6; clone_size: .; d_call: TRBD1; cdr3_length: 19; j_call: TRBJ2-1; cdr3_aa: CASSPTYGVDRGSYNEQFF; cdr3_nt: TGTGCCAGCAGCCCCACCTACGGTGTCGACAGGGGCTCCTACAATGAGCAGTTCTTC
v_call: TRBV7-9; clone_size: once; d_call: .; cdr3_length: 16; j_call: TRBJ2-7; cdr3_aa: CASSLAQGASSYEQYF; cdr3_nt: TGTGCCAGCAGCTTAGCGCAAGGGGCGAGCTCCTACGAGCAGTACTTC
v_call: TRBV5-1; clone_size: .; d_call: TRBD1; cdr3_length: 15; j_call: TRBJ2-5; cdr3_aa: CASSSQGLEQETQYF; cdr3_nt: TGCGCCAGCAGCTCACAGGGGCTTGAGCAAGAGACCCAGTACTTC
v_call: TRBV5-1; clone_size: .; d_call: .; cdr3_length: 14; j_call: TRBJ1-1; cdr3_aa: CASSLQSENTEAFF; cdr3_nt: TGCGCCAGCAGCTTGCAGAGCGAGAACACTGAAGCTTTCTTT
v_call: TRBV5-6; clone_size: .; d_call: TRBD1; cdr3_length: 14; j_call: TRBJ1-5; cdr3_aa: CASSLTGDYRPQHF; cdr3_nt: TGTGCCAGCAGCCTGACAGGGGACTATAGGCCCCAGCATTTT
v_call: TRBV19; clone_size: .; d_call: .; cdr3_length: 14; j_call: TRBJ1-5; cdr3_aa: CASRQGGFNQPQHF; cdr3_nt: TGTGCCAGTCGCCAGGGCGGTTTCAATCAGCCCCAGCATTTT
v_call: TRBV30; clone_size: .; d_call: .; cdr3_length: 14; j_call: TRBJ2-7; cdr3_aa: CAWSSTGVLDEQYF; cdr3_nt: TGTGCCTGGAGTTCGACGGGGGTCTTGGACGAGCAGTACTTC
v_call: TRBV5-4; clone_size: .; d_call: TRBD1; cdr3_length: 15; j_call: TRBJ2-2; cdr3_aa: CASSPGQGRTGELFF; cdr3_nt: TGTGCCAGCAGTCCCGGACAGGGGAGGACCGGGGAGCTGTTTTTT
v_call: TRBV27; clone_size: .; d_call: TRBD1; cdr3_length: 14; j_call: TRBJ2-3; cdr3_aa: CASSRTGVADTQYF; cdr3_nt: TGTGCCAGCAGTCGTACAGGGGTAGCAGATACGCAGTATTTT
v_call: TRBV27; clone_size: .; d_call: TRBD1; cdr3_length: 15; j_call: TRBJ1-5; cdr3_aa: CASRRTDRVEGPQHF; cdr3_nt: TGTGCCAGCAGACGAACCGACAGGGTGGAAGGGCCCCAGCATTTT
v_call: TRBV28; clone_size: .; d_call: TRBD2; cdr3_length: 17; j_call: TRBJ2-7; cdr3_aa: CASSPWTSGGHSYEQYF; cdr3_nt: TGTGCCAGCAGTCCTTGGACTAGCGGGGGACATTCCTACGAGCAGTACTTC
v_call: TRBV9; clone_size: .; d_call: .; cdr3_length: 16; j_call: TRBJ1-1; cdr3_aa: CASSVRGLIGNTEAFF; cdr3_nt: TGTGCCAGCAGCGTAAGGGGTTTGATCGGGAACACTGAAGCTTTCTTT
v_call: TRBV6-5; clone_size: .; d_call: TRBD1; cdr3_length: 15; j_call: TRBJ1-4; cdr3_aa: CASSYESGGGEKLFF; cdr3_nt: TGTGCCAGCAGTTACGAGTCAGGGGGAGGTGAAAAACTGTTTTTT
v_call: TRBV5-1; clone_size: .; d_call: TRBD2; cdr3_length: 16; j_call: TRBJ2-1; cdr3_aa: CASSLTSGGLYNEQFF; cdr3_nt: TGCGCCAGCAGCCTAACTAGCGGGGGGCTATACAATGAGCAGTTCTTC
v_call: TRBV7-2; clone_size: .; d_call: TRBD1; cdr3_length: 17; j_call: TRBJ1-6; cdr3_aa: CASSLRTGGNYNSPLHF; cdr3_nt: TGTGCCAGCAGCCTCCGTACAGGGGGAAATTATAATTCACCCCTCCACTTT
v_call: TRBV7-9; clone_size: once; d_call: TRBD1; cdr3_length: 15; j_call: TRBJ2-4; cdr3_aa: CASSQWGQGKNIQYF; cdr3_nt: TGTGCCAGCAGCCAGTGGGGACAGGGAAAAAACATTCAGTACTTC
v_call: TRBV5-8; clone_size: .; d_call: .; cdr3_length: 14; j_call: TRBJ1-2; cdr3_aa: CASSLWGQAYGYTF; cdr3_nt: TGTGCCAGCAGCTTGTGGGGCCAAGCGTATGGCTACACCTTC
v_call: TRBV18; clone_size: .; d_call: TRBD2; cdr3_length: 19; j_call: TRBJ2-2; cdr3_aa: CASSPRGSSGGPNTGELFF; cdr3_nt: TGTGCCAGCTCACCGAGAGGTAGTAGCGGGGGCCCGAACACCGGGGAGCTGTTTTTT
v_call: TRBV6-2/TRBV6-3; clone_size: .; d_call: TRBD2; cdr3_length: 16; j_call: TRBJ2-3; cdr3_aa: CASSPGLALLADTQYF; cdr3_nt: TGTGCCAGCAGTCCGGGACTAGCGCTTCTTGCAGATACGCAGTATTTT
v_call: TRBV28; clone_size: .; d_call: TRBD2; cdr3_length: 15; j_call: TRBJ2-5; cdr3_aa: CASSPRLAGSETQYF; cdr3_nt: TGTGCCAGCAGCCCTCGACTAGCGGGGTCAGAGACCCAGTACTTC
v_call: TRBV29-1; clone_size: .; d_call: TRBD2; cdr3_length: 15; j_call: TRBJ2-1; cdr3_aa: CSVEPMSGGVNEQFF; cdr3_nt: TGCAGCGTGGAACCCATGAGCGGGGGCGTCAATGAGCAGTTCTTC
v_call: TRBV28; clone_size: few; d_call: .; cdr3_length: 13; j_call: TRBJ2-7; cdr3_aa: CASRGQPSYEQYF; cdr3_nt: TGTGCCAGCAGAGGACAGCCTTCCTACGAGCAGTACTTC
v_call: TRBV5-1; clone_size: few; d_call: TRBD1; cdr3_length: 15; j_call: TRBJ1-5; cdr3_aa: CASSFEGAQGQPQHF; cdr3_nt: TGCGCCAGCAGCTTTGAGGGGGCGCAAGGGCAGCCCCAGCATTTT
v_call: TRBV5-1; clone_size: .; d_call: TRBD2; cdr3_length: 17; j_call: TRBJ2-3; cdr3_aa: CASSFKKGLAVTDTQYF; cdr3_nt: TGCGCCAGCAGCTTCAAAAAAGGACTAGCGGTAACAGATACGCAGTATTTT
v_call: TRBV4-2; clone_size: once; d_call: TRBD1; cdr3_length: 17; j_call: TRBJ2-1; cdr3_aa: CASSQESGGGRYNEQFF; cdr3_nt: TGTGCCAGCAGCCAAGAGTCAGGGGGTGGTAGGTACAATGAGCAGTTCTTC
v_call: TRBV12-3/TRBV12-4; clone_size: .; d_call: .; cdr3_length: 12; j_call: TRBJ2-3; cdr3_aa: CASGRSTDTQYF; cdr3_nt: TGTGCCAGCGGGAGAAGCACAGATACGCAGTATTTT
v_call: TRBV5-1; clone_size: .; d_call: TRBD1; cdr3_length: 16; j_call: TRBJ1-2; cdr3_aa: CASTKAERDRGFGYTF; cdr3_nt: TGCGCCAGCACCAAAGCCGAACGCGACAGGGGGTTTGGCTACACCTTC
v_call: TRBV5-1; clone_size: .; d_call: .; cdr3_length: 14; j_call: TRBJ1-1; cdr3_aa: CASSSGTENTEAFF; cdr3_nt: TGCGCCAGCAGCTCAGGGACTGAGAACACTGAAGCTTTCTTT
v_call: TRBV5-1; clone_size: .; d_call: .; cdr3_length: 15; j_call: TRBJ1-2; cdr3_aa: CASSPSTGFNYGYTF; cdr3_nt: TGCGCCAGCAGCCCCTCGACAGGATTTAACTATGGCTACACCTTC
v_call: TRBV7-2; clone_size: .; d_call: TRBD2; cdr3_length: 17; j_call: TRBJ2-2; cdr3_aa: CASSLEVERGITGELFF; cdr3_nt: TGTGCCAGCAGCTTAGAGGTGGAGCGGGGGATCACCGGGGAGCTGTTTTTT